A selection of T cell receptor beta chains follows, all from one sample in a study of human T cells and chemical hapten exposure. TCRdb reanalysed the RACE reads using MiXCR and keeps one entry per CDR3 protein. This table holds tens of thousands of distinct CDR3 sequences, approximately 12% found once. Sequences were derived from whole blood, sampled in connection with sensitization to the hapten diphenylcyclopropenone (DPC). All receptors derive from a middle-aged woman with alopecia areata. Some clones in this sample may be carry-over from other donors' samples. Both conserved end residues are part of each CDR3. Each record gives: D gene, J gene, V gene, clone size, CDR3 DNA, CDR3 protein. A D gene is named only where the DNA matches it firmly. Clone size is stated in some rows and not others, as once, few, many or a class when expanded.

TRBD1 | TRBJ1-5 | TRBV7-2 | medium-sized | TGTGCCAGCAGCTTAACTCCGACAGGGTTCCAGCCCCAGCATTTT | CASSLTPTGFQPQHF
NA | TRBJ2-2 | TRBV5-4 | few | TGTGCCAGCAGCTTGGGCAGGACGAACACCGGGGAGCTGTTTTTT | CASSLGRTNTGELFF
NA | TRBJ1-1 | TRBV7-3 | many | TGTGCCAGCAGCTTAACACTGAACACTGAAGCTTTCTTT | CASSLTLNTEAFF
TRBD1 | TRBJ1-6 | TRBV6-5 | many | TGTGCCAGCAATTATCGGGACAGGGCTTATAATTCACCCCTCCACTTT | CASNYRDRAYNSPLHF
TRBD1 | TRBJ2-3 | TRBV23-1 | many | TGCGCCAGCAGTCCGGGGGACAGGGGGCGCGGAGGGCTCACAGATACGCAGTATTTT | CASSPGDRGRGGLTDTQYF
NA | TRBJ1-1 | TRBV19 | NA | TGTGCCAGTAGTCTGGGAGGCAGGGTGTACGAGAACACTGAAGCTTTCTTT | CASSLGGRVYENTEAFF
NA | TRBJ2-4 | TRBV28 | NA | TGTGCCAGCACCGTTTTTGGGGTGGGTGGAAACATTCAGTACTTC | CASTVFGVGGNIQYF
NA | TRBJ2-1 | TRBV29-1 | many | TGCAGCGTACGGAGTAGCTCCTACAATGAGCAGTTCTTC | CSVRSSSYNEQFF
NA | TRBJ2-1 | TRBV19 | few | TGTGCCAGTAGCTCCAGCGGGTTGATGCAGTTCTTC | CASSSSGLMQFF
NA | TRBJ2-7 | TRBV4-3 | few | TGCGCCAGCAGCCAAGATATGGCAGGGGCCTACGAGCAGTACTTC | CASSQDMAGAYEQYF
NA | TRBJ1-4 | TRBV3-1 | many | TGTGCCAGCAGCCAAGGGAAAGACAGTAAACTGTTTTTT | CASSQGKDSKLFF
TRBD1 | TRBJ2-7 | TRBV29-1 | many | TGCAGCGTTGAAAGGACAGGGGGCTACGAGCAGTACTTC | CSVERTGGYEQYF
TRBD1 | TRBJ1-4 | TRBV18 | many | TGTGCCAGCTCACCAACGGGGGACAGTGCTAATGAAAAACTGTTTTTT | CASSPTGDSANEKLFF
TRBD2 | TRBJ2-1 | TRBV5-1 | many | TGCGCCAGCACCACGACTAGCGGGGGGCCCGATGAGCAGTTCTTC | CASTTTSGGPDEQFF
NA | TRBJ2-7 | TRBV7-2 | few | TGTGCCAGCAGCTTAGTGGAGGCGGCCCAGTTCTACGAGCAGTACTTC | CASSLVEAAQFYEQYF
NA | TRBJ1-3 | TRBV11-2 | NA | TGTGCCAGCAGCGGCAGGGACGGTCCTCGGGGTGACACCATATATTTT | CASSGRDGPRGDTIYF
TRBD1 | TRBJ2-1 | TRBV5-5 | NA | TGTGCCAGCAGCTTATGGGACAGAGTCTCCTACAATGAGCAGTTCTTC | CASSLWDRVSYNEQFF